This T cell receptor beta chain was captured in a study of T-cell reconstitution after alpha-beta-depleted transplantation in children. Study-level findings and limits: Several hundred expanded graft clones reportedly supplied alpha-beta T cells about two months after transplant. Some patients' high day-60 TCRbeta diversity was attributed to recipient cells surviving conditioning. Newly generated T cells supplied most T-cell counts and diversity one year post-transplant.

Unique molecular identifiers were built into the TCRbeta library. Via MiXCR, TCRdb re-called the PCR reads, giving one row per CDR3 protein. The data contain around 270,000 distinct CDR3 sequences, around a tenth of them seen just once; the ten biggest clones take up 7.5%. Ten or more counts support this clonotype. Its antigen remains unknown. The TCR originated in a boy less than two years old with acute myeloid leukemia, due to receive a stem cell transplant. The material was PBMCs, obtained before TCRalphabeta/CD19-depleted stem cell transplant.

The CDR3 region has the DNA TGTGCCAGCAGCCCCTCGGCTAGCGGGAGTTCCCGGATGGGGCAGTATTTT. As protein: CASSPSASGSSRMGQYF. The V call is TRBV14, the J call TRBJ2-3, with 10 nucleotides matching TRBD2. This CDR3 has 17 amino acids. Trimming removed 4 bases from V and 11 bases from J; junction bases left unmatched: 18. Per germline, CDR1 SGHDN and CDR2 FVKESK.